The 20 T cell receptor beta chains in this list originate from one sample, sequenced in a study of response to subunit inactivated influenza vaccine. TCRdb called the RT-PCR reads again in MiXCR, with one record for every CDR3 protein. Counted here are 400,000 to 650,000 distinct CDR3 sequences, approximately 7.7% occurring once; the ten biggest clones make up approximately 14%. This material consisted of PBMCs from blood, taken about 23 months after vaccination. These receptors all come from a man between 50 and 75 years old who received an inactivated influenza vaccine.

The chain joins TRBV7-9 to TRBJ2-2; tentative D call: TRBD2 (5 bases). This CDR3 has 15 residues. Germline V lookup: CDR1 SEHNR, CDR2 FQNEAQ (reference sequence). V was shortened by 3 bases and J by 5 bases, with 13 bases between the two germline ends. This chain's CDR3 is CASSFYTSWTGELFF. The CDR3 DNA reads TGTGCCAGCAGCTTCTACACTAGTTGGACCGGGGAGCTGTTTTTT.

This clonotype has just a few counts. The V call is TRBV20-1, the J call TRBJ2-7; no reliable D call. The V gene lost 1 base and the J gene lost 3 bases, with 7 bases spanning the gap. Germline CDR1 DFQATT, CDR2 SNEGSKA (reference sequence). The CDR3 is 12 residues long. The CDR3 DNA reads TGCAGTGCTAGAGGCCCCAGCTACGAGCAGTACTTC. Protein: CSARGPSYEQYF.

This clonotype has a handful of counts. The chain links TRBV4-3 to TRBJ2-2; D gene uncertain. Germline V lookup: CDR1 LGHNA, CDR2 YSLEER. The germline V and J ends were trimmed by 4 bases and 0 bases, with 15 bases remaining between them. The CDR3 totals 17 residues. CDR3 in DNA: TGCGCCAGCAGCCCATTGCCCGCTGGCCCGAACACCGGGGAGCTGTTTTTT. This gives the protein CASSPLPAGPNTGELFF.

The chain employs TRBV29-1 and TRBJ2-7, with D tentatively TRBD2 (5 bases). The CDR3 runs 14 residues. In germline, CDR1 is SQVTM, CDR2 ANQGSEA. The V gene lost 2 bases and the J gene lost 3 bases, with 14 bases spanning the gap. The CDR3 here is CSVEFRAGNYEQYF. Here the CDR3 DNA reads TGCAGCGTTGAATTTCGTGCCGGGAACTACGAGCAGTACTTC.

In its sample, this clonotype was seen a few times. The chain is built from TRBV2 and TRBJ2-3, with D uncertain. Germline V gene sequence: CDR1 SNHLY, CDR2 FYNNEI. This CDR3 contains 15 residues. V lost 8 bases to trimming and J lost 0 bases, with 15 bases between them. For the CDR3, the DNA is TGTGCCAGCGGCAACCTGGCTGGTAGCACAGATACGCAGTATTTT. Its protein is CASGNLAGSTDTQYF.

The gene calls are TRBV10-3 and TRBJ1-2, with a weak D call TRBD1 (5 bases). The germline V and J ends were trimmed by 6 bases and 2 bases, with 10 bases remaining between them. CDR3 length equals 13 residues. In germline, CDR1 is ENHRY, CDR2 SYGVKD. The CDR3 reads CAIRSGSNYGYTF. The CDR3 DNA reads TGTGCCATCAGATCAGGGTCCAACTATGGCTACACCTTC.

This chain joins TRBV20-1 and TRBJ2-5, with 7 bases lining up with TRBD2. Losses at the gene ends were 6 bases for V and 2 bases for J; bases not matched to a gene: 9. This CDR3 contains 14 residues. Germline V gives CDR1 DFQATT, CDR2 SNEGSKA (reference sequence). CDR3 residues: CSARSASGQETQYF. CDR3 DNA sequence: TGCAGTGCCAGAAGCGCTAGCGGTCAAGAGACCCAGTACTTC.

This clonotype was found a few times. The V gene is TRBV3-1, the J gene TRBJ2-7; 8 nucleotides agree with TRBD2. The CDR3 has 15 amino acids. Germline V gene sequence: CDR1 LGHDT, CDR2 YNNKEL (reference sequence). V dropped 0 bases and J dropped 4; count of bases not matched to a gene: 5. The CDR3 DNA reads TGTGCCAGCAGCCAAGATATCGGGAGGGCGTACGAGCAGTACTTC. This translates into CASSQDIGRAYEQYF.

Only a few counts were recorded for this clonotype. This chain uses TRBV7-3 with TRBJ2-1; 10 nucleotides line up with TRBD2. The CDR3 totals 15 residues. In germline, CDR1 is SGHTA, CDR2 FQGTGA. Trimming took 2 bases from V and 7 from J; bases not matched to a gene: 5. In DNA form, the CDR3 reads TGTGCCAGCAGCTTACACTCTAGCGGGAGTAATGAGCAGTTCTTC. It translates to CASSLHSSGSNEQFF.

Ten or more counts support this clonotype. This chain uses TRBV5-1 with TRBJ1-4; D remains unclear. V was pared by 0 bases and J by 7 bases, with 7 bases between. Germline CDR1 reads SGHRS; CDR2 reads YFSETQ. There are 13 residues in the CDR3. In nucleotides, the CDR3 is TGCGCCAGCAGCTTGGCCATGGGTGAAAAACTGTTTTTT. This translates into CASSLAMGEKLFF.

The chain joins TRBV9 to TRBJ2-7, with TRBD2 matching over 11 bases. The ends lost 2 bases at V and 5 bases at J; junction bases unmatched: 3. The CDR3 runs to 14 residues. Per the germline V gene, CDR1 is SGDLS and CDR2 is YYNGEE. CDR3 residues: CASSVSGRAHEQYF. The CDR3 DNA reads as TGTGCCAGCAGCGTTAGCGGGAGGGCCCACGAGCAGTACTTC.

This clonotype occurred a few times. The chain employs TRBV4-3 and TRBJ2-2, with TRBD2 matching 8 bases. Germline values: CDR1 LGHNA, CDR2 YSLEER. Germline trimming cut 3 bases from V and 3 bases from J; bases unmatched to any gene: 9. This CDR3 contains 17 residues. CDR3: CASSQLIGRVHTGELFF. CDR3 bases: TGCGCCAGCAGCCAGCTAATCGGGAGGGTCCACACCGGGGAGCTGTTTTTT.

This clonotype has a handful of counts. The chain joins TRBV24-1 to TRBJ1-5, with TRBD1 identical over 11 bases. V gave up 4 bases and J gave up 6 bases; unmatched junction bases: 7. The CDR3 loop spans 16 amino acids. The germline gives CDR1 KGHDR, CDR2 SFDVKD. The CDR3 is CATSDTTGTGGQPQHF. For the CDR3, the DNA is TGTGCCACCAGTGACACAACCGGGACAGGGGGTCAGCCCCAGCATTTT.

This clonotype has a handful of counts. Written as DNA, the CDR3 is TGTGCCAGCAGGCCTTCGGGGGGGCTCGTCGGAGAGACCCAGTACTTC. Translating it yields CASRPSGGLVGETQYF. The chain uses TRBV6-1 and TRBJ2-5; TRBD2 agrees at 8 bases. The CDR3 length is 16 residues. V was pared by 6 bases and J by 4 bases, with 13 bases of the junction left unmatched. Per germline, CDR1 MNHNS and CDR2 SASEGT.

This clonotype was found a few times. The chain is built from TRBV20-1 and TRBJ1-2; D is possibly TRBD1 (6 bases). Deletions cut 0 bases from V and 4 bases from J, with 18 bases between. The CDR3 is 16 residues long. Germline CDR1 is DFQATT and CDR2 is SNEGSKA (reference sequence). The DNA of the CDR3 is TGCAGTGCTAGAGATCTTGGGGGCTTTTTGATCTATGGCTACACCTTC. Its protein product is CSARDLGGFLIYGYTF.

CDR3 bases: TGTGCCAGCAGTGACATGCGGGGGAGCTCCTACGAGCAGTACTTC. Its translation: CASSDMRGSSYEQYF. The chain links TRBV2 to TRBJ2-7; TRBD2 matches 7 bases. CDR1 is SNHLY and CDR2 is FYNNEI in the germline V gene. J gave up 0 bases and V 3 bases, and 5 bases lay outside the gene matches. The CDR3 loop spans 15 amino acids.

This clonotype was detected a few times. The gene calls are TRBV20-1 and TRBJ2-7; 10 bases line up with TRBD1. V lost 5 bases and J lost 0; bases outside the gene matches: 7. The CDR3 consists of 15 residues. The germline V gene encodes CDR1 DFQATT and CDR2 SNEGSKA (reference sequence). CDR3 sequence: CSAPTGGYSSYEQYF. CDR3 coding DNA: TGCAGTGCTCCGACAGGGGGCTACAGCTCCTACGAGCAGTACTTC.

This clonotype was recorded many times. This chain connects TRBV27 to TRBJ1-1; maybe TRBD1 (5 bases). Germline CDR1 is MNHEY and CDR2 is SMNVEV (reference sequence). CDR3 length: 16 residues. Trimming shortened V by 3 bases and J by 1 base, and 15 bases separated the two germline ends. The chain's CDR3 is CASSFLLGGQNTEAFF. The CDR3 region has the DNA TGTGCCAGCAGTTTTCTCCTGGGGGGTCAGAACACTGAAGCTTTCTTT.

The rearrangement links TRBV6-2 or TRBV6-3 to TRBJ2-1; 9 bases are shared with TRBD2. CDR1 and CDR2 from the germline V gene are MNHEY and SVGEGT. V was clipped by 1 base and J by 3 bases; unmatched bases: 16. This CDR3 is built from 20 residues. The CDR3 region is CASSYYRGGGGPLHYNEQFF. CDR3 bases: TGTGCCAGCAGTTACTATCGCGGCGGGGGGGGGCCTCTTCACTACAATGAGCAGTTCTTC.

This clonotype was picked up a small number of times. This chain links TRBV20-1 with TRBJ1-4; TRBD1 is a possible D gene (6 bases). This CDR3 spans 15 amino acids. Germline CDR1 reads DFQATT; CDR2 reads SNEGSKA (reference sequence). Trimming stripped 6 bases from V and 7 bases from J, with 21 bases between. The chain's CDR3 is CSAAGVETGPEKLFF. CDR3 coding DNA: TGCAGTGCGGCAGGAGTGGAGACAGGACCTGAAAAACTGTTTTTT.